This T cell receptor (beta chain) was captured in a study of T cells in Graves' hyperthyroidism and ophthalmopathy (dated by TCRdb to the late 2010s). Concerning the study at large: Peripheral blood samples were taken at the time of initial diagnosis, prior to any treatment. To identify distinguishing TCR V-J signatures, a discovery cohort of about 100 patients was used, comprising some 45 with Graves' ophthalmopathy and around 57 with stable Graves' hyperthyroidism. Prospective prediction of ophthalmopathy was tested in an independent validation cohort consisting of fewer than 20 hyperthyroidism patients and 17 patients who later progressed to ophthalmopathy. The 80 to 100 discovery patients were randomly divided into training and test sets at a 7:3 ratio. In addition, the study compared T-cell repertoires in thyroid tissue and in blood from roughly six Graves' hyperthyroidism patients. Once sampling was done, hyperthyroidism patients were given methimazole at a starting dose of 30 mg daily, whereas ophthalmopathy patients were given high-dose intravenous methylprednisolone. According to the paper, TCR Vbeta CDR3 sequencing was carried out on some 130 peripheral blood samples, which came from about 45 ophthalmopathy, approximately 72 hyperthyroidism and approximately 17 progressor patients. The research as a whole found: Most expanded thyroid clonotypes (frequency above 0.001) were also detected in blood, a finding suggesting that blood repertoires may reflect thyroid immune responses. Sample size was not statistically predetermined, and investigators were not blinded to group allocation. During validation, the model predicted progression to ophthalmopathy a median of about 6.5 months ahead of onset, with roughly 65% sensitivity and under 85% specificity. A 13 V-J signature model separated ophthalmopathy from stable hyperthyroidism, with nearly 90% sensitivity and roughly 81% specificity in cross-validation and 80%/75% in testing.

Inclusive of the bounding cysteine and phenylalanine, the CDR3 is 15 residues long. Only the CDR3 portion is preserved as DNA: 45 bases, with reading frame beginning at the first base. Trimming removed 4 bases from V and 2 bases from J, leaving 12 bases between the germline ends. The germline V gene (reference sequence) gives CDR1 as MNHEY and CDR2 as SMNVEV. Amplification of TCR beta CDR3 regions was carried out from RNA transcripts. The TCR CDR3 was subjected to a first round of RT-PCR using the HTBI primer set and the Qiagen OneStep RT-PCR kit. The libraries were constructed in a second round of multiplex PCR and then size-selected and purified. Sequencing of the libraries was done on an Illumina HiSeq2000 using paired-end 100 bp reads. Under the source paper's analysis protocol: SOAPnuke was used to process the raw data, throwing out any read that contained adapters or uncalled bases, had a mean Phred below 15, or lacked an exact constant-primer or identifier match. COPE v1.2.5 was used to merge high-quality paired reads, and clonotypes were defined as unique nucleotide sequences. MiTCR v1.1 was used to align the clonotypes against IMGT TRBV, TRBD and TRBJ reference segments. The analysis was restricted to V-J combinations with a frequency above 0.0001, which together covered 99.2% of the repertoires. A TCS score was defined as the ratio between F50 (clonal expansion) and ExV (chaos), using BLOSUM62-based TCRdist between CDR3 peptides within each V-J. Welch's t-statistics and random forest reduced 500 to 550 V-J features to 10 to 15, which were used in a naive Bayes classifier (R e1071). TCRdb took the public reads, trimmed them with fastp at Q25, ran MiXCR for clone calling and kept in-frame beta chains. Duplicate CDR3 protein sequences are folded into a single record with the most common DNA and genes. The V and J calls and clone size come from TCRdb's table, not from the authors' own analysis. This sample gives 550,000 to 800,000 distinct CDR3 sequences in total; about 17% of them show up just once. The ten most abundant clones make up around 8% of the sample.

This clonotype was recorded at least ten times. The specificity of this receptor is unknown. Per-base qualities were not stored, and no clone one base away is much larger. A patient counted as having stable Graves' hyperthyroidism if no progression to ophthalmopathy occurred over 18 months of follow-up. The hyperthyroidism patients were between 18 and 65 years old and newly diagnosed, with a disease duration of less than 2 months. Any patient with an uncontrolled infection, another autoimmune disease, pregnancy or lactation was excluded. Diagnoses relied on clinical symptoms, serum thyroxine and TRAb, thyroid ultrasound and orbital computed tomography. PBMCs were separated from 10 ml of fresh peripheral blood using Ficoll-Paque density gradient centrifugation. Trizol reagent was used to extract total RNA, and RNA quality was then checked on an Agilent 2100 Bioanalyzer.

The TCR was taken from a man between 18 and 35 years old with Graves' hyperthyroidism. The chain uses TRBV27 and TRBJ1-5, and perhaps TRBD1 as D gene, on 5 matching bases. Sequenced sample: blood. The CDR3 protein sequence reads: CASSSTGLRNQPQHF. The sequenced DNA: TGTGCCAGCAGTTCGACGGGACTCCGCAATCAGCCCCAGCATTTT.